The sequence of this T cell receptor beta chain was determined in a study of Tregs in tolerant kidney transplant recipients. V lost 6 bases, J lost 0 bases, and 12 bases lay in between. The CDR3 covers 15 residues. Per the germline V gene, CDR1 is MDHEN and CDR2 is SYDVKM. In the case of this clone: Its antigen is unknown.

Points from the study as a whole: Expanding Tregs on activated donor B cells appeared to best identify donor-specific TCRbeta clones. In tolerant patients, donor-specific Tregs outgrew total Tregs, suggesting antigen-driven expansion.

Unstimulated regulatory T cells (CD4+CD25+CD127-), CD4+CD25- non-regulatory cells, CD4 and CD8 cells were FACS-sorted from thawed PBMCs. Produced via immunoSEQ multiplex PCR; TCRdb's table is partial and in-frame only. The sample holds roughly 80,000 clones; 85% to 95% are singletons and the top ten take approximately 0.37%. The sample in question was Tregs from blood, obtained before the transplant. The J gene is TRBJ1-3, the V gene TRBV28; tentatively, D is TRBD1 (5 bases). The sequence was collected from a human donor who received a combined kidney and bone marrow transplant. The CDR3 coding sequence is TGTGCCAGCAGGCGGGGCTCAACCTCTGGAAACACCATATATTTT. Translated, it gives CASRRGSTSGNTIYF.